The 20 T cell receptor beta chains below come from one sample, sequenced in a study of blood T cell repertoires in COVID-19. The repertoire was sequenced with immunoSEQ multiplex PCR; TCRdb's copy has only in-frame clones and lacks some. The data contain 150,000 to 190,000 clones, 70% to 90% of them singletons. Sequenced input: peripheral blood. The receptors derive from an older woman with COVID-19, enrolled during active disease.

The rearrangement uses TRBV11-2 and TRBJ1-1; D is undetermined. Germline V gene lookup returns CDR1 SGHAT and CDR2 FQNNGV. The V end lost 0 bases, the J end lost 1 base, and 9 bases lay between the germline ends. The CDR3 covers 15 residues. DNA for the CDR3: TGTGCCAGCAGCTTAGATGGGCACCCGAACACTGAAGCTTTCTTT. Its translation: CASSLDGHPNTEAFF.

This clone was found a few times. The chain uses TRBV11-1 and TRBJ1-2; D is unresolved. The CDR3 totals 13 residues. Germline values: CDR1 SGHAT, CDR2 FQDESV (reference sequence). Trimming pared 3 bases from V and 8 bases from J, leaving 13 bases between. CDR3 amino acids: CASSFKGGPGYTF. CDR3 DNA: TGTGCCAGCAGCTTTAAGGGAGGCCCGGGCTACACCTTC.

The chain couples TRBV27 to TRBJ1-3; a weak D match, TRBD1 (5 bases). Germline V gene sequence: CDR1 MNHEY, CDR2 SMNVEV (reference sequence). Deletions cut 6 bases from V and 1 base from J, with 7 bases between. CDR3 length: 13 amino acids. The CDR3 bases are TGTGCCAGCAGCGACAGATCTGGAAACACCATATATTTT. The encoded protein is CASSDRSGNTIYF.

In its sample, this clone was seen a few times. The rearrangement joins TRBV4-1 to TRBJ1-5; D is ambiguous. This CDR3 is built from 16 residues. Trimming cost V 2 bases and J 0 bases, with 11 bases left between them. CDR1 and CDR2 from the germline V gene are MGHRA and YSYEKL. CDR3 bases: TGCGCCAGCAGCCAAACCGCACGGTATAGCAATCAGCCCCAGCATTTT. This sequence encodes CASSQTARYSNQPQHF.

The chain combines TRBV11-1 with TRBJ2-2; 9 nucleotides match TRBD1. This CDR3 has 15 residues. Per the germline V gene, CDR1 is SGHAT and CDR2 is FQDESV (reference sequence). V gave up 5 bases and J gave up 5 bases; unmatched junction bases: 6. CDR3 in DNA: TGTGCCAGCAGCCCCGGGACAGGGTGGACCGGGGAGCTGTTTTTT. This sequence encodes CASSPGTGWTGELFF.

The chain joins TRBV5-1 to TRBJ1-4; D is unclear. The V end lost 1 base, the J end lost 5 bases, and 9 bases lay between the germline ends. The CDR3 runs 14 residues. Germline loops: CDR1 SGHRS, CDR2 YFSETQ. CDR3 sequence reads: CASSLPGANEKLFF. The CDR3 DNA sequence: TGCGCCAGCAGCTTGCCCGGTGCCAATGAAAAACTGTTTTTT.

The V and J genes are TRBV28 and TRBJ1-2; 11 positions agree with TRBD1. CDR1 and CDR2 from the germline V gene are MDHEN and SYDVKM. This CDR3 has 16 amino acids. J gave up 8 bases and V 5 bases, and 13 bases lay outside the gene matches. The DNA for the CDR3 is TGTGCCAGCAGTATAACTATAGGACAGGGGGCAGACGGCTACACCTTC. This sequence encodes CASSITIGQGADGYTF.

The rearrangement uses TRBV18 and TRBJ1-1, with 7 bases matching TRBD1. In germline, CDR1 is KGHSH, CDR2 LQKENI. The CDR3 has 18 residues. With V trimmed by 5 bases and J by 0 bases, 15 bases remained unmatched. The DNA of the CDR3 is TGTGCCAGCTCAACGAGCGCGTCCAGGGGGGACATGAACACTGAAGCTTTCTTT. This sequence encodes CASSTSASRGDMNTEAFF.

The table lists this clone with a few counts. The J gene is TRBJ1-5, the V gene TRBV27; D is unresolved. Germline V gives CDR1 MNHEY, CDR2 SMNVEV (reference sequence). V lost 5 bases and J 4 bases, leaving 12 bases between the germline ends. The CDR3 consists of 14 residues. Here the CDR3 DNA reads TGTGCCAGCAGTCCCACCCTCCAGAATCAGCCCCAGCATTTT. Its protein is CASSPTLQNQPQHF.

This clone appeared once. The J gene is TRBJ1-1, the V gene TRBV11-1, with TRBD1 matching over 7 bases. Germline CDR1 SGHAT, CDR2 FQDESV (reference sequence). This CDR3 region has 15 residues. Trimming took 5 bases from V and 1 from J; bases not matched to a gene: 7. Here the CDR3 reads CASSPWTGSNTEAFF. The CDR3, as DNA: TGTGCCAGCAGCCCGTGGACAGGTTCGAACACTGAAGCTTTCTTT. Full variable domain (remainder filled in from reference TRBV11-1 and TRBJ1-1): EAEVAQSPRYKITEKSQAVAFWCDPISGHATLYWYRQILGQGPELLVQFQDESVVDDSQLPKDRFSAERLKGVDSTLKIQPAELGDSAMYLCASSPWTGSNTEAFFGQGTRLTVV.

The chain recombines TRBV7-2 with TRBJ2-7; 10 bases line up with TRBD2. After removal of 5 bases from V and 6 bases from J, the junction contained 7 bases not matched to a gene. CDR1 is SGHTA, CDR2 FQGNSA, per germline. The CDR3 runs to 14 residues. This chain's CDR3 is CASSTLAGESEQYV. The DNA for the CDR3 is TGTGCCAGCAGCACCCTAGCGGGGGAGTCCGAGCAGTACGTC.

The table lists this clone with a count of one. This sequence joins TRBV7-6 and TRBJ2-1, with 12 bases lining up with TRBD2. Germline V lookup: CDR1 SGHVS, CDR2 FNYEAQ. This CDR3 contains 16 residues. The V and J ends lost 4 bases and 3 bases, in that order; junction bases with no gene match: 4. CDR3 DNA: TGTGCCAGCAGCTCTAGACTAGCGGGAGACTACAATGAGCAGTTCTTC. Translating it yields CASSSRLAGDYNEQFF.

The DNA of the CDR3 is TGTGCCAGCAGCCGTGACAGGGTAGAGTCACCCCTCCACTTT. This sequence encodes CASSRDRVESPLHF. The chain recombines TRBV5-4 with TRBJ1-6; 7 bases map to TRBD1. Trimming removed 4 bases from V and 10 bases from J; junction bases left unmatched: 8. Looked up from germline, CDR1 is SGHNT and CDR2 is YYREEE (reference sequence). This CDR3 is built from 14 residues.

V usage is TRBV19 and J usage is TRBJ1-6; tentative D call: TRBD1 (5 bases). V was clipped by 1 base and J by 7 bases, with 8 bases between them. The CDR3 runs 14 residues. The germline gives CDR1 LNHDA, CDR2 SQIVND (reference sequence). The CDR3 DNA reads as TGTGCCAGTAGTATAGCGGGGGGGAATTCACCCCTCCACTTT. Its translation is CASSIAGGNSPLHF.

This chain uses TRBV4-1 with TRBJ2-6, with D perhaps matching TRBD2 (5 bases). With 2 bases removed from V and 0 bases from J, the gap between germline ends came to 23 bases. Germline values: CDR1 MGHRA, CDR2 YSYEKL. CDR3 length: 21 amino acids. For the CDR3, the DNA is TGCGCCAGCAGCCAAATCCGGGGAGAGCGGTCGGACGGCTCTGGGGCCAACGTCCTGACTTTC. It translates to CASSQIRGERSDGSGANVLTF.

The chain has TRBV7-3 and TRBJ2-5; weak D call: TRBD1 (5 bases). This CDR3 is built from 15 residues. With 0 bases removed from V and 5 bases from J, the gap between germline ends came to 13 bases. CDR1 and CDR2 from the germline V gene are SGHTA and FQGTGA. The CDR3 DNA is TGTGCCAGCAGCTTAACCCCCCAGGGATGGGAGACCCAGTACTTC. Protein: CASSLTPQGWETQYF.

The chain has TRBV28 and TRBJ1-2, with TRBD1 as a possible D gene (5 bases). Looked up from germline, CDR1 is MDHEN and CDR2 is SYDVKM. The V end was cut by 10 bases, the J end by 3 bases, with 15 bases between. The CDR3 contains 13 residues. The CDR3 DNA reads TGTGCCACCGGACACGTTGAACACTATGGCTACACCTTC. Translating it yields CATGHVEHYGYTF.

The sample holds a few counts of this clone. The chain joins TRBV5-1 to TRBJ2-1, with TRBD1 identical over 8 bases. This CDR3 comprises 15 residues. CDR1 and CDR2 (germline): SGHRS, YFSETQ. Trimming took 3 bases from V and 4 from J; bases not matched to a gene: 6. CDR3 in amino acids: CASSWLGQAYNEQFF. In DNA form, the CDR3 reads TGCGCCAGCAGCTGGCTGGGACAGGCTTACAATGAGCAGTTCTTC.

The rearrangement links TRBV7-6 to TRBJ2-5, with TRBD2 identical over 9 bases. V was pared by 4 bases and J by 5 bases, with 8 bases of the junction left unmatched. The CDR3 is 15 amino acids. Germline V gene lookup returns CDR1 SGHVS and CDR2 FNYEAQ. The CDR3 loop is CASSSLAGRGETQYF. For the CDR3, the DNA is TGTGCCAGCAGCTCCCTAGCGGGAAGGGGGGAGACCCAGTACTTC.

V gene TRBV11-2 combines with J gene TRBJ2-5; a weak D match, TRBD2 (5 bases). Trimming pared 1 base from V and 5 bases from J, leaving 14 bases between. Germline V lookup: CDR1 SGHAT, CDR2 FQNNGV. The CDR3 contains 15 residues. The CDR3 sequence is CASSLVPGLRETQYF. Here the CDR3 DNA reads TGTGCCAGCAGCTTAGTTCCGGGGTTGAGGGAGACCCAGTACTTC.